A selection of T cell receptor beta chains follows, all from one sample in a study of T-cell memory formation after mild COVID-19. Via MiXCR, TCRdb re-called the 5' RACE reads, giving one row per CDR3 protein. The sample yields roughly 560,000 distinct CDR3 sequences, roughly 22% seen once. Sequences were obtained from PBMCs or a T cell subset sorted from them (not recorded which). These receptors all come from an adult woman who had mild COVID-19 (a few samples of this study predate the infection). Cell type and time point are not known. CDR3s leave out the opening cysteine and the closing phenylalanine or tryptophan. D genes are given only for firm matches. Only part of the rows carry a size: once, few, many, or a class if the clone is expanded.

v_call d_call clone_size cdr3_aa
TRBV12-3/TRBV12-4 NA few ASSFRQVSYNEQF
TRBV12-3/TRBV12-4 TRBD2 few ASSWADLAGNEQF
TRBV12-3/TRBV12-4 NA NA ASSADGYEQF
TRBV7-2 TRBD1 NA ATARGTYTDTQY
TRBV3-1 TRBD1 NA ASSRRTGDRIEQF
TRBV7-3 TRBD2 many ASSLGGRGYEQY
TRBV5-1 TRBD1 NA ASSLGDRGPNTFSYEQY
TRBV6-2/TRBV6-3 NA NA ASSYSFQETQY
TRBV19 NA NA ASTGDWEAF
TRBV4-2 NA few ASSQVSALQETQY
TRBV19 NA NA ASHPSGTTISPLH
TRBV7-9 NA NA ASSARTVVETQY
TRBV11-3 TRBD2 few ASSYFSGMDEQF
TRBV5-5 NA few ASSLGQSSTDTQY
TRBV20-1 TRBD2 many SARVLSGREHEQF
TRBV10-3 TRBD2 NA AISESTSGGNEQF
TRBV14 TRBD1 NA ASTSGQGSYEQY
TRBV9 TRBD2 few ASSVSTSGSLTDTQY
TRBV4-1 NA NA ASSRGHSGANVLT
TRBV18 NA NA ASSPETRNEQY
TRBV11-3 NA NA ASSPQGGVNYEQY
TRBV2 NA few ASTAQQSSGANVLT
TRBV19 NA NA ASSTGGGYGTGELF
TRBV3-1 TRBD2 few ASSQDLSGGETKQF
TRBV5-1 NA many ASSSQETQY
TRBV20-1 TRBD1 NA SANRDRGYEQY
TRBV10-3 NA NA AISVQGIYNEQF
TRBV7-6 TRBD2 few ASSLEASGRYPTVSYEQY
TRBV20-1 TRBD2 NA SAQRLAPSYEQY
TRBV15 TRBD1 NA ATSARTGANEKLF
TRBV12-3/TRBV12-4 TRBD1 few ASSFRTGGESIRNTQY
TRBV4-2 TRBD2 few ASSQELAGVLGEQF
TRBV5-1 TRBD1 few ASSWDRDGTIY
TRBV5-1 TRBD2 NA ASSLYLAGEITDTQY
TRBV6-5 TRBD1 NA ASRQGDSPLH
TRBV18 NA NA ASSLQGEGSPLH
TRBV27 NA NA ASSLEGHYIYEQY
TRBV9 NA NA ASSPSQAPFEQY
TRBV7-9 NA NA ASSLVAETYNEQF
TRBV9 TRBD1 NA ASSGDSFNSPLH
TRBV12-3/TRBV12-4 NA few ASSFGGHYGYT
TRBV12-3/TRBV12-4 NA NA ASSPPGGGMGTEAF
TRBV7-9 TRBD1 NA ASRDGTGAEQY
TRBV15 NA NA ATSKNRDLWPQH
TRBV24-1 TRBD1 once ATSRQGYGYT
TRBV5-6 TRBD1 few ASSLRTGFYDYGYT